The present T cell receptor beta chain was sequenced within a study of shared clonotypes between healthy human individuals. Repertoires were generated with immunoSEQ multiplex PCR, while TCRdb's copy carries only in-frame clones and drops some. The table records some 680,000 clones, 55% to 85% of them present only once. Germline assignment: CDR1 SSHAT and CDR2 FNYEAQ (reference sequence). The CDR3 consists of 14 residues. Trimming took off 0 bases at V and 5 bases at J, with 10 bases between the two ends. This sequence was found in a woman aged 30 to 39 in good health. Sequencing was carried out using memory CD4+ T cells sorted from blood. The subset is: CD45RA-negative fraction. The chain carries TRBV7-7 and TRBJ2-5; D remains unclear. The CDR3 sequence: CASSLAGLRETQYF. The CDR3 DNA sequence: TGTGCCAGCAGCTTAGCAGGGTTGAGGGAGACCCAGTACTTC.